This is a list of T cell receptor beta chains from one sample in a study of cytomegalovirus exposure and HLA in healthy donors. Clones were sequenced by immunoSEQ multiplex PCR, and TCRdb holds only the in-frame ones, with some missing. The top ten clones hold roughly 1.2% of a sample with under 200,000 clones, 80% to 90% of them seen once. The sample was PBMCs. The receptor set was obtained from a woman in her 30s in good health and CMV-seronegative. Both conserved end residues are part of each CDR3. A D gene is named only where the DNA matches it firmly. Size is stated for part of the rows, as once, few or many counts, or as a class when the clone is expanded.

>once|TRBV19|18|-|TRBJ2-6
TGTGCCAGTAGTTATGCACCCATCCAGGGTTATGGGGCCAACGTCCTGACTTTC
CASSYAPIQGYGANVLTF
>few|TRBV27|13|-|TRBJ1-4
TGTGCCAGCACTATTGCAACTAATGAAAAACTGTTTTTT
CASTIATNEKLFF
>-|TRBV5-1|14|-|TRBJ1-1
TGCGCCAGCAGCGTACAGAGCATGAACACTGAAGCTTTCTTT
CASSVQSMNTEAFF
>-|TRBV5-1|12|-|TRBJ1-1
TGCGCCAGCAGCTCGGGAACATCTGAAGCTTTCTTT
CASSSGTSEAFF
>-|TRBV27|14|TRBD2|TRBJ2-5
TGTGCCAGCAGTTTACGGGAGGGATGGGAGACCCAGTACTTC
CASSLREGWETQYF
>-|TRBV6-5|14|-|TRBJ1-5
TGTGCCAGCACCAAGGCGGGGAGCAGTCAGCCCCAGCATTTT
CASTKAGSSQPQHF
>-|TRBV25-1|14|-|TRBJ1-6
TGTGCCAGCAGTGAGGGGCAACGGGTTTCACCCCTCCACTTT
CASSEGQRVSPLHF
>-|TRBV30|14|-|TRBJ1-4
TGTGCCTGGGGCACAGGGTCGGCTAATGAAAAACTGTTTTTT
CAWGTGSANEKLFF
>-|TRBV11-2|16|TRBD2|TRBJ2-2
TGTGCCAGCAGCATCCTTAGCGGGAGGGCCAGCGGGGAGCTGTTTTTT
CASSILSGRASGELFF
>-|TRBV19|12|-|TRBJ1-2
TGTGCCAGTAGTGCTAACAGTTATGGCTACACCTTC
CASSANSYGYTF
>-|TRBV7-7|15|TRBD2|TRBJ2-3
TGTGCCAACAGCCGGTCTAATGGGGGGGCAGATACGCAGTATTTT
CANSRSNGGADTQYF
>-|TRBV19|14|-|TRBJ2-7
TGTGCCAGTAGTAAGGGGTCACTACCATACGAGCAGTACTTC
CASSKGSLPYEQYF
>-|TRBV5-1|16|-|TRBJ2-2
TGCGCCAGCAGCTTGTCCAGGGGGGCGAACACCGGGGAGCTGTTTTTT
CASSLSRGANTGELFF
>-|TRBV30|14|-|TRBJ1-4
TGTGCCTTGATCATGGGGCAGATTAATGAAAAACTGTTTTTT
CALIMGQINEKLFF
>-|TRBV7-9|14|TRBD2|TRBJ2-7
TGTGCCAGCGGGACGGGGAGCGGGAATTACGAGCAGTACTTC
CASGTGSGNYEQYF
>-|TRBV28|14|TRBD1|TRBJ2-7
TGTGCCAGCAGTGTCGGACAGGGGGCGTACGAGCAGTACTTC
CASSVGQGAYEQYF
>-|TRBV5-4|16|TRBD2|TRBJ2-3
TGTGCCAGCAGCTTGCGGCGGGAGGGCCGCACAGATACGCAGTATTTT
CASSLRREGRTDTQYF
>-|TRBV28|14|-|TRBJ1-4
TGTGCCAGCAGTTCCGGGACATTCAATGAAAAACTGTTTTTT
CASSSGTFNEKLFF
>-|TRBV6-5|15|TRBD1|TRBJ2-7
TGTGCCAGCAGGGGCCCAGGGGGCCCTTCCTACGAGCAGTACTTC
CASRGPGGPSYEQYF
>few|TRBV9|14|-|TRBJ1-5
TGTGCCAGCAGCGTAGGGGTCGGGAATCAGCCCCAGCATTTT
CASSVGVGNQPQHF